The next 29 T cell receptor beta chains were all read from a single sample in a study of Ad26.COV2.S vaccination and SARS-CoV-2 variants. Described treatment: some 20 received Ad26.COV2.S at low or high dose, single or two shots; roughly five received placebo; per-sample allocation not given. Following the first vaccine or placebo injection, samples were taken on day 63. Here immunoSEQ multiplex PCR was the method, and the copy in TCRdb shows in-frame clones only, minus some. The top ten clones hold approximately 7% of a sample with some 370,000 clones, 83% of them seen once. The sample here was peripheral blood, taken in a trial of Ad26.COV2.S vaccine versus placebo. The receptor set was obtained from a person between 18 and 65 years old who received the Ad26.COV2.S COVID-19 vaccine or a placebo.

V usage is TRBV27 and J usage is TRBJ2-1; 7 nucleotides line up with TRBD1. Per germline, CDR1 MNHEY and CDR2 SMNVEV (reference sequence). Trimming removed 8 bases from V and 15 bases from J; junction bases left unmatched: 10. The CDR3 totals 11 residues. This chain's CDR3 is CASQTGTDTFF. For the CDR3, the DNA is TGTGCCAGCCAGACCGGGACAGATACGTTCTTC.

The table lists this clone with a count of one. The chain is built from TRBV2 and TRBJ1-1; possible D gene TRBD1, 5 bases. Germline lookup yields CDR1 SNHLY and CDR2 FYNNEI. The ends were cut back, 6 bases at V and 1 base at J, with 15 bases in the middle. The CDR3 is 15 amino acids. This CDR3 reads CASRGRGGSNTEAFF. The CDR3 DNA is TGTGCCAGCAGGGGGAGGGGCGGTTCGAACACTGAAGCTTTCTTT. The whole variable domain, remainder taken from reference TRBV2 and TRBJ1-1, is EPEVTQTPSHQVTQMGQEVILRCVPISNHLYFYWYRQILGQKVEFLVSFYNNEISEKSEIFDDQFSVERPDGSNFTLKIRSTKLEDSAMYFCASRGRGGSNTEAFFGQGTRLTVV.

The chain has TRBV7-9 and TRBJ2-5; 14 nucleotides align to TRBD2. The CDR3 loop spans 18 amino acids. The V gene's germline CDR1 is SEHNR and CDR2 FQNEAQ (reference sequence). J gave up 4 bases and V 5 bases, and 12 bases lay outside the gene matches. In nucleotides, the CDR3 is TGTGCCAGCAGCCCTAGCCCCCGACTAGCGGGGGGGGGAGAGACCCAGTACTTC. The encoded protein is CASSPSPRLAGGGETQYF.

The chain is built from TRBV10-3 and TRBJ2-7; D gene unclear. The CDR3 spans 15 residues. Germline V gene lookup returns CDR1 ENHRY and CDR2 SYGVKD. V lost 4 bases, J lost 2 bases, and 15 bases lay in between. In DNA form, the CDR3 reads TGTGCCATCAGTGTTTTCGGCAGCGAGCCCTACGAGCAGTACTTC. It codes for CAISVFGSEPYEQYF.

The V gene is TRBV4-1, the J gene TRBJ2-3, with D possibly matching TRBD2 (7 bases). The CDR3 totals 18 residues. V was clipped by 0 bases and J by 6 bases, with 22 bases between them. The germline gives CDR1 MGHRA, CDR2 YSYEKL. CDR3 loop: CASSQDRRRGAPQDTQYF. In DNA form, the CDR3 reads TGCGCCAGCAGCCAAGATAGGAGACGGGGGGCCCCGCAGGATACGCAGTATTTT.

The V call is TRBV11-3, the J call TRBJ1-1, with TRBD1 as a possible D gene (5 bases). The germline V gene encodes CDR1 SGHNT and CDR2 YENEEA. Trimming removed 2 bases at V and 5 bases at J, with 12 bases between. CDR3 length: 14 residues. CDR3 in DNA: TGTGCCAGCAGCTTATCCGGGACGAGGACTGAAGCTTTCTTT. It translates to CASSLSGTRTEAFF.

The chain couples TRBV6-1 to TRBJ2-1, with 9 positions matching TRBD2. Germline CDR1 is MNHNS and CDR2 is SASEGT. The CDR3 is made up of 16 amino acids. After removal of 2 bases from V and 4 bases from J, the junction contained 6 bases not matched to a gene. The CDR3 sequence is CASSERVSGGYNEQFF. The CDR3, as DNA: TGTGCCAGCAGTGAACGGGTTAGCGGGGGTTACAATGAGCAGTTCTTC.

Concerning this clone: This sample includes further DNA sequences coding for the same CDR3. The V and J genes are TRBV7-2 and TRBJ2-6; the D gene is possibly TRBD2 (6 bases). V was cut by 3 bases and J by 4 bases, with 10 bases left in between. The V gene's germline CDR1 is SGHTA and CDR2 FQGNSA. The CDR3 has 15 residues. CDR3 DNA sequence: TGTGCCAGCAGCTTCGGAGGGGCCGGGGCCAACGTCCTGACTTTC. Translation: CASSFGGAGANVLTF.

CDR3 sequence reads: CASSLPGRAPNGYGYTF. CDR3 DNA sequence: TGTGCCAGCAGCCTCCCCGGGCGGGCCCCTAACGGCTATGGCTACACCTTC. This chain joins TRBV11-2 and TRBJ1-2; no clear D. The CDR3 extends over 17 amino acids. V was trimmed by 5 bases and J by 4 bases, leaving 23 bases between them. From germline, CDR1 is SGHAT and CDR2 FQNNGV. Full variable domain (remainder filled in from reference TRBV11-2 and TRBJ1-2): EAGVAQSPRYKIIEKRQSVAFWCNPISGHATLYWYQQILGQGPKLLIQFQNNGVVDDSQLPKDRFSAERLKGVDSTLKIQPAKLEDSAVYLCASSLPGRAPNGYGYTFGSGTRLTVV.

This clone has only a few counts. The chain links TRBV29-1 to TRBJ1-3, with TRBD1 identical over 11 bases. Germline V gene sequence: CDR1 SQVTM, CDR2 ANQGSEA. CDR3 length equals 13 residues. Losses at the gene ends were 3 bases for V and 8 bases for J; bases not matched to a gene: 3. The CDR3 reads CSVDLGQGDTIYF. The CDR3 DNA reads as TGCAGCGTTGATCTGGGACAGGGGGACACCATATATTTT.

This clone was counted a single time. CDR3 protein: CASSKGVAGGPGTQYF. CDR3 coding DNA: TGTGCCAGCAGTAAGGGAGTAGCGGGGGGGCCAGGGACGCAGTATTTT. The V gene is TRBV7-2, the J gene TRBJ2-3, with 11 bases that match TRBD2. The germline gives CDR1 SGHTA, CDR2 FQGNSA. V shed 6 bases, J shed 9 bases, and the junction held 14 bases outside the gene matches. The CDR3 length is 16 residues.

This clone has just a few counts. The J gene is TRBJ2-1, the V gene TRBV2; the D gene is possibly TRBD2 (5 bases). The V and J ends lost 6 bases and 10 bases respectively, with 16 bases between them. The length of the CDR3 is 13 residues. The germline gives CDR1 SNHLY, CDR2 FYNNEI. In nucleotides, the CDR3 is TGTGCCAGCAGGACGTATGTCCCGGGGGAGCAGTTCTTC. Protein product: CASRTYVPGEQFF.

This clone was found once. V gene TRBV6-2 or TRBV6-3 combines with J gene TRBJ2-1; 7 bases fit TRBD2. Germline values: CDR1 MNHEY, CDR2 SVGEGT. After removal of 5 bases from V and 12 bases from J, the junction contained 7 bases not matched to a gene. This CDR3 is built from 12 residues. CDR3 protein: CASSLGPGGQFF. In nucleotides, the CDR3 is TGTGCCAGCAGTCTGGGGCCGGGAGGGCAGTTCTTC.

The rearrangement joins TRBV28 to TRBJ2-2; the match to TRBD2 covers 7 bases. Per the germline V gene, CDR1 is MDHEN and CDR2 is SYDVKM. The CDR3 loop spans 17 amino acids. With 4 bases clipped from V and 4 bases from J, the junction kept 12 bases outside the gene matches. The CDR3 is CASSSPVTGGITGELFF. CDR3 nucleotide sequence: TGTGCCAGCAGTTCACCAGTCACGGGAGGAATCACCGGGGAGCTGTTTTTT.

This rearrangement joins TRBV5-1 to TRBJ2-5, with D tentatively TRBD2 (5 bases). This CDR3 region has 13 residues. Germline CDR1 reads SGHRS; CDR2 reads YFSETQ. Trimming cost V 0 bases and J 5 bases, with 8 bases left between them. This CDR3 reads CASSLVGEETQYF. The CDR3 bases are TGCGCCAGCAGCTTGGTGGGAGAGGAGACCCAGTACTTC.

The sample holds a few counts of this clone. The genes are TRBV27 and TRBJ1-5, with TRBD1 as a possible D gene (5 bases). The CDR3 is 14 residues long. Germline CDR1 reads MNHEY; CDR2 reads SMNVEV (reference sequence). V lost 5 bases and J 4 bases, leaving 12 bases between the germline ends. The CDR3: CASSPLGVNQPQHF. The CDR3 nucleotides read TGTGCCAGCAGTCCGCTAGGGGTAAATCAGCCCCAGCATTTT.

V usage is TRBV7-6 and J usage is TRBJ1-4; D remains ambiguous. Germline V gene lookup returns CDR1 SGHVS and CDR2 FNYEAQ. CDR3 length: 15 residues. Trimming removed 4 bases at V and 6 bases at J, with 15 bases between. In nucleotides, the CDR3 is TGTGCCAGCAGCTCTACTACGAACCCCTATGAAAAACTGTTTTTT. Residues: CASSSTTNPYEKLFF. Variable domain in full (rest from reference TRBV7-6 and TRBJ1-4): GAGVSQSPRYKVTKRGQDVALRCDPISGHVSLYWYRQALGQGPEFLTYFNYEAQQDKSGLPNDRFSAERPEGSISTLTIQRTEQRDSAMYRCASSSTTNPYEKLFFGSGTQLSVL.

The gene calls are TRBV6-5 and TRBJ2-5; D may be TRBD2 (6 bases). V gave up 6 bases and J gave up 2 bases, with 10 bases separating them. This CDR3 has 13 amino acids. Germline lookup yields CDR1 MNHEY and CDR2 SVGAGI. CDR3 region: CASRRDLQETQYF. CDR3 sequence (DNA): TGTGCCAGCAGGAGGGACTTACAAGAGACCCAGTACTTC.

The rearrangement links TRBV2 to TRBJ2-1; 7 positions match TRBD2. The CDR3 covers 15 residues. V shed 6 bases and J 0 bases; nucleotides not matched to a gene: 5. Germline V gives CDR1 SNHLY, CDR2 FYNNEI. CDR3 in amino acids: CASSGDYSSYNEQFF. Here the CDR3 DNA reads TGTGCCAGCAGCGGGGACTATAGCTCCTACAATGAGCAGTTCTTC.

The chain is built from TRBV19 and TRBJ1-4, with 7 positions matching TRBD1. CDR1 is LNHDA, CDR2 SQIVND, per germline (reference sequence). V was pared by 5 bases and J by 5 bases, with 8 bases of the junction left unmatched. This CDR3 is 15 amino acids long. Here the CDR3 reads CASSFYRGENEKLFF. For the CDR3, the DNA is TGTGCCAGTAGTTTCTACAGGGGAGAAAATGAAAAACTGTTTTTT.

This clone was detected a few times. The rearrangement links TRBV12-5 to TRBJ1-5; tentative D call: TRBD1 (6 bases). V dropped 6 bases and J dropped 2 bases, with 11 bases sitting between them. Germline-derived CDR1 and CDR2 are LGHNT and FRNRAP. The CDR3 has 14 amino acids. In nucleotides, the CDR3 is TGTGCTAGTGGGACCCGACAGGGCAATCAGCCCCAGCATTTT. It encodes CASGTRQGNQPQHF. The whole variable domain, filled in from reference TRBV12-5 and TRBJ1-5, reads DARVTQTPRHKVTEMGQEVTMRCQPILGHNTVFWYRQTMMQGLELLAYFRNRAPLDDSGMPKDRFSAEMPDATLATLKIQPSEPRDSAVYFCASGTRQGNQPQHFGDGTRLSIL.

The rearrangement joins TRBV3-1 (or the pseudogene TRBV3-2) to TRBJ2-7, with 7 nucleotides matching TRBD2. Trimming took 0 bases from V and 9 from J; bases not matched to a gene: 8. This CDR3 comprises 14 residues. Germline CDR1 reads LGHDT; CDR2 reads YNNKEL (reference sequence). CDR3 loop: CASSQDSRELPQYF. Here the CDR3 DNA reads TGTGCCAGCAGCCAAGATTCGCGGGAGTTGCCGCAGTACTTC.

This clone appeared once. V gene TRBV6-5 combines with J gene TRBJ1-4; D remains ambiguous. This CDR3 is 14 amino acids long. Germline V gene data show CDR1 as MNHEY and CDR2 as SVGAGI. V lost 6 bases, J lost 6 bases, and 14 bases lay in between. CDR3 sequence: CASSQPWGDEKLFF. The CDR3 nucleotides read TGTGCCAGCAGCCAACCGTGGGGAGATGAAAAACTGTTTTTT.

The V gene is TRBV4-3, the J gene TRBJ1-5; the D gene is possibly TRBD1 (6 bases). The CDR3 is 15 amino acids. Germline V gene sequence: CDR1 LGHNA, CDR2 YSLEER. The germline V and J ends were trimmed by 0 bases and 5 bases, with 11 bases remaining between them. The CDR3 DNA reads as TGCGCCAGCAGCCAAGATGGAGGGGGGGATCAGCCCCAGCATTTT. It codes for CASSQDGGGDQPQHF.

This clone was seen a handful of times. Relative to the germline gene, one junction end is altered; a read error may explain this. V and J are TRBV3-1 (or the pseudogene TRBV3-2) and TRBJ2-7, with TRBD1 matching over 9 bases. The germline CDR1 and CDR2 sequences are LGHDT and YNNKEL (reference sequence). This CDR3 is 13 amino acids long. The CDR3 reads CASSQSTGGPLQF. In DNA, the CDR3 is TGTGCCAGCAGCCAATCAACAGGGGGCCCCCTCCAATTC.

This clone was seen only a few times. V usage is TRBV12-3 or TRBV12-4 and J usage is TRBJ1-1; 7 bases map to TRBD1. The junction had 4 bases not matched to a gene; V was cut back by 5 bases and J by 4 bases. The CDR3 loop spans 13 amino acids. The CDR3 DNA follows: TGTGCCAGCAGTCCTGACAGGGCCACTGAAGCTTTCTTT. Encoded protein: CASSPDRATEAFF.

This chain connects TRBV5-1 to TRBJ2-2; perhaps TRBD2 as D (6 bases). This CDR3 region has 15 residues. Germline V gene data show CDR1 as SGHRS and CDR2 as YFSETQ. Deletions cut 2 bases from V and 5 bases from J, with 13 bases between. The CDR3 is CASSLTWGGTGELFF. The DNA for the CDR3 is TGCGCCAGCAGCTTAACGTGGGGAGGTACCGGGGAGCTGTTTTTT.

CDR3 protein: CASRPSGSADTQYF. The CDR3 DNA is TGCGCCAGCCGCCCTAGCGGGAGTGCAGATACGCAGTATTTT. The rearrangement joins TRBV4-1 to TRBJ2-3; the match to TRBD2 covers 10 bases. Germline assignment: CDR1 MGHRA and CDR2 YSYEKL. The V and J ends lost 8 bases and 4 bases, in that order; junction bases with no gene match: 6. The CDR3 is made up of 14 amino acids.

This clone was seen just once. The J gene is TRBJ1-2, the V gene TRBV5-4; tentatively, D is TRBD1 (6 bases). Germline V gene sequence: CDR1 SGHNT, CDR2 YYREEE (reference sequence). Trimming stripped 4 bases from V and 5 bases from J, with 15 bases between. There are 14 residues in the CDR3. The chain's CDR3 is CASSRDPQGYGYTF. The CDR3 nucleotides are TGTGCCAGCAGCAGGGACCCACAGGGATATGGCTACACCTTC.